These 21 T cell receptor beta chains came from one sample sequenced in a study of CD8 T cells in ankylosing spondylitis. Findings of the study overall: Characteristic, it appeared, of ankylosing spondylitis blood was a TCR beta motif of about eight highly homologous variants.

Using its own MiXCR run on the 5' RACE reads, TCRdb lists one record per CDR3 protein. This table holds approximately 300,000 distinct CDR3 sequences, 7% to 9% found once. Their recognized antigens are unknown. Sequencing was carried out using blood, either unsorted or a sorted T cell fraction (not recorded which). The source is a male donor with ankylosing spondylitis.

The chain recombines TRBV29-1 with TRBJ1-2; TRBD1 aligns across 10 bases. Germline CDR1 reads SQVTM; CDR2 reads ANQGSEA. With 4 bases clipped from V and 1 base from J, the junction kept 6 bases outside the gene matches. CDR3 length: 15 residues. The CDR3 DNA reads as TGCAGCGTTGGCAAGGGACAGGGGAGTAACTATGGCTACACCTTC. This encodes CSVGKGQGSNYGYTF.

The rearrangement links TRBV6-5 to TRBJ2-3; D remains ambiguous. V shed 8 bases and J shed 4 bases, with 7 bases lying between them. There are 11 residues in the CDR3. The germline V gene has CDR1 MNHEY and CDR2 SVGAGI. The CDR3 bases are TGTGCCAGCCGACGCTCAGATACGCAGTATTTT. Translated, it gives CASRRSDTQYF.

This clonotype was picked up a small number of times. The chain is built from TRBV12-3 or TRBV12-4 and TRBJ2-3, with no clear D. V gave up 3 bases and J gave up 4 bases, with 11 bases separating them. The length of the CDR3 is 14 residues. The CDR3 loop is CASSFGPGPDTQYF. The CDR3 DNA reads TGTGCCAGCAGTTTTGGCCCCGGGCCAGATACGCAGTATTTT.

This clonotype has more than one count but fewer than ten. A read error may produce the germline difference seen at one junction end. The chain carries TRBV12-3 or TRBV12-4 and TRBJ1-2; D is uncertain. This CDR3 contains 11 residues. The CDR3 sequence: CASSARDQLVF. DNA for the CDR3: TGTGCCAGCAGTGCCCGTGATCAGCTGGTCTTC.

In its sample, this clonotype was seen many times. The chain links TRBV29-1 to TRBJ2-5, with 7 bases matching TRBD2. This CDR3 has 12 amino acids. Germline V lookup: CDR1 SQVTM, CDR2 ANQGSEA. V lost 4 bases and J lost 3; bases outside the gene matches: 2. The CDR3 DNA is TGCAGCGTTGGTGCGGGAGAAGAGACCCAGTACTTC. It codes for CSVGAGEETQYF.

This clonotype has a handful of counts. The V call is TRBV21-1, the J call TRBJ2-7; the table's D call TRBD1 went unverified against the DNA. TRBV21-1 is given as a pseudogene. The CDR3 consists of 15 residues. The CDR3 DNA is TGTGCCAGCAGCAAGGGAAGGGGGTCTTCTTACGAGCAGTACTTC. Encoded protein: CASSKGRGSSYEQYF.

This clonotype was recorded many times. The CDR3 loop reads CASSPGTSTGELFF. DNA for the CDR3: TGCGCCAGCAGCCCGGGGACATCCACCGGGGAGCTGTTTTTT. The V and J genes are TRBV5-1 and TRBJ2-2, with D perhaps matching TRBD1 (6 bases). This CDR3 has 14 amino acids. Germline values: CDR1 SGHRS, CDR2 YFSETQ. V was cut by 4 bases and J by 4 bases, with 11 bases left in between.

This clonotype was seen a few times. The rearrangement links TRBV18 to TRBJ2-2; D is ambiguous. CDR1 is KGHSH and CDR2 is LQKENI in the germline V gene. Trimming shortened V by 3 bases and J by 4 bases, and 15 bases separated the two germline ends. The CDR3 is made up of 16 amino acids. Written as DNA, the CDR3 is TGTGCCAGCTCACCTCTGGACCAGCGTGGCACCGGGGAGCTGTTTTTT. Protein sequence: CASSPLDQRGTGELFF. Looking up the rest from reference TRBV18 and TRBJ2-2 gives the full variable domain: NAGVMQNPRHLVRRRGQEARLRCSPMKGHSHVYWYRQLPEEGLKFMVYLQKENIIDESGMPKERFSAEFPKEGPSILRIQQVVRGDSAAYFCASSPLDQRGTGELFFGEGSRLTVL.

This sequence joins TRBV19 and TRBJ2-5; D is ambiguous. Trimming cost V 0 bases and J 7 bases, with 15 bases left between them. This CDR3 has 15 residues. The germline CDR1 and CDR2 sequences are LNHDA and SQIVND (reference sequence). The CDR3 here is CASSIDWPTTGTQYF. The CDR3, as DNA: TGTGCCAGTAGTATAGATTGGCCAACCACCGGGACCCAGTACTTC.

The sample holds many counts of this clonotype. This sequence joins TRBV29-1 and TRBJ2-1; D gene unclear. There are 12 residues in the CDR3. Germline V CDR1 and CDR2: SQVTM, ANQGSEA. Between the trimmed V and J ends, which lost 0 bases and 14 bases, there was a span of 14 bases. DNA for the CDR3: TGCAGCGTTGAAGATCTTCGTGTATTGGAGTTCTTC. Its protein product is CSVEDLRVLEFF.

The chain employs TRBV20-1 and TRBJ1-5; D perhaps matches TRBD1 (5 bases). With 3 bases removed from V and 5 bases from J, the gap between germline ends came to 5 bases. Germline loops: CDR1 DFQATT, CDR2 SNEGSKA (reference sequence). The CDR3 covers 11 residues. CDR3 DNA sequence: TGCAGTGCTAGGGGGGATCAGCCCCAGCATTTT. Its translation: CSARGDQPQHF.

The chain couples TRBV7-3 to TRBJ1-1; D is unclear. The length of the CDR3 is 13 residues. V dropped 4 bases and J dropped 1 base, with 7 bases sitting between them. Germline V gives CDR1 SGHTA, CDR2 FQGTGA. CDR3 protein: CASSYQRNTEAFF. In DNA form, the CDR3 reads TGTGCCAGCAGCTACCAGAGGAACACTGAAGCTTTCTTT.

The J gene is TRBJ1-1, the V gene TRBV28; 8 bases are shared with TRBD1. Trimming removed 5 bases from V and 0 bases from J; junction bases left unmatched: 14. The CDR3 is made up of 18 amino acids. Germline CDR1 MDHEN, CDR2 SYDVKM. This CDR3 is CASSAPRQGPRLNTEAFF. In DNA, the CDR3 is TGTGCCAGCAGTGCTCCCCGACAGGGGCCTCGCCTGAACACTGAAGCTTTCTTT. The full variable domain, its missing parts supplied by reference TRBV28 and TRBJ1-1, is DVKVTQSSRYLVKRTGEKVFLECVQDMDHENMFWYRQDPGLGLRLIYFSYDVKMKEKGDIPEGYSVSREKKERFSLILESASTNQTSMYLCASSAPRQGPRLNTEAFFGQGTRLTVV.

The table lists this clonotype with many counts. The rearrangement links TRBV25-1 to TRBJ2-1, with 7 bases identical to TRBD2. Germline V gene sequence: CDR1 MGHDK, CDR2 SYGVNS. Losses at the gene ends were 1 base for V and 7 bases for J; bases not matched to a gene: 1. This CDR3 is built from 13 residues. The CDR3, as DNA: TGTGCCAGCAGTGAATGGACTAGTAATGAGCAGTTCTTC. As protein: CASSEWTSNEQFF.

This clonotype was observed a handful of times. The rearrangement joins TRBV20-1 to TRBJ2-1; TRBD2 agrees at 9 bases. CDR1 is DFQATT and CDR2 is SNEGSKA in the germline V gene (reference sequence). This CDR3 spans 15 amino acids. Losses at the gene ends were 1 base for V and 9 bases for J; bases not matched to a gene: 10. CDR3 protein: CSARAGLAGTPEQFF. The CDR3 region has the DNA TGCAGTGCTAGAGCGGGCCTAGCGGGGACTCCTGAGCAGTTCTTC.

In this sample, this clonotype turned up a few times. J is TRBJ2-1 and V is TRBV28, with 7 bases that match TRBD2. This CDR3 is built from 15 residues. Germline CDR1 MDHEN, CDR2 SYDVKM. V lost 8 bases and J lost 6; bases outside the gene matches: 13. CDR3 protein: CASLLRIAGFNEQFF. For the CDR3, the DNA is TGTGCCAGCTTACTGAGGATAGCGGGTTTCAATGAGCAGTTCTTC.

This clonotype was recorded at least ten times. The genes are TRBV18 and TRBJ2-2, with 8 bases matching TRBD1. CDR3 length equals 15 residues. Germline V gives CDR1 KGHSH, CDR2 LQKENI. The ends lost 7 bases at V and 3 bases at J; junction bases unmatched: 7. CDR3 sequence: CASLTGARYTGELFF. DNA of the CDR3: TGTGCCAGCTTGACAGGGGCCCGATACACCGGGGAGCTGTTTTTT.

This chain uses TRBV19 with TRBJ2-2, with 8 bases lining up with TRBD2. Germline lookup yields CDR1 LNHDA and CDR2 SQIVND (reference sequence). The V and J ends lost 3 bases and 4 bases, in that order; junction bases with no gene match: 7. The CDR3 loop spans 16 amino acids. The chain's CDR3 is CASSILSGVRTGELFF. The CDR3 DNA is TGTGCCAGTAGTATTCTTAGCGGGGTGCGCACCGGGGAGCTGTTTTTT. The full variable domain, its missing parts supplied by reference TRBV19 and TRBJ2-2, is DGGITQSPKYLFRKEGQNVTLSCEQNLNHDAMYWYRQDPGQGLRLIYYSQIVNDFQKGDIAEGYSVSREKKESFPLTVTSAQKNPTAFYLCASSILSGVRTGELFFGEGSRLTVL.

This clonotype has more than one count but fewer than ten. The gene calls are TRBV19 and TRBJ1-1; the D is unclear. The length of the CDR3 is 12 residues. V shed 10 bases and J shed 4 bases, with 13 bases lying between them. Germline V CDR1 and CDR2: LNHDA, SQIVND (reference sequence). The CDR3 is CATNTGFTEAFF. DNA for the CDR3: TGTGCCACTAATACGGGGTTCACTGAAGCTTTCTTT.

V is TRBV9 and J is TRBJ2-2; D gene unclear. V was pared by 2 bases and J by 5 bases, with 10 bases between. Germline assignment: CDR1 SGDLS and CDR2 YYNGEE. The length of the CDR3 is 14 residues. The CDR3 spells CASSVGLPTGELFF. CDR3 coding DNA: TGTGCCAGCAGCGTGGGCCTCCCGACCGGGGAGCTGTTTTTT.

V usage is TRBV7-9 and J usage is TRBJ1-2; D uncertain. V dropped 1 base and J dropped 4 bases, with 13 bases sitting between them. Germline V lookup: CDR1 SEHNR, CDR2 FQNEAQ (reference sequence). The CDR3 contains 15 residues. CDR3 coding DNA: TGTGCCAGCAGCTTAGGTGGGGAGAATTTCTATGGCTACACCTTC. It yields the protein CASSLGGENFYGYTF.